The entry below describes one T cell receptor (beta chain). Both 60 Vbeta primers and 13 Jbeta primers went into the PCR. Data came from immunoSEQ multiplex PCR; TCRdb stores just in-frame clones and leaves some out. This sample has 200,000 to 250,000 clones, with more than 65% found just once. This record comes from a study of cytomegalovirus exposure and HLA in healthy donors. V was clipped by 0 bases and J by 0 bases, with 6 bases between them. This CDR3 region has 14 residues. Germline V gene sequence: CDR1 SGHNT, CDR2 YENEEA. This TCR was sampled from a woman aged 25 to 39 in good health and CMV-seronegative. V usage is TRBV11-3 and J usage is TRBJ2-7; D gene uncertain. Sequencing used PBMCs. Here the CDR3 reads CASSLEIVSYEQYF. CDR3 nucleotides: TGTGCCAGCAGCTTAGAAATAGTCTCCTACGAGCAGTACTTC.